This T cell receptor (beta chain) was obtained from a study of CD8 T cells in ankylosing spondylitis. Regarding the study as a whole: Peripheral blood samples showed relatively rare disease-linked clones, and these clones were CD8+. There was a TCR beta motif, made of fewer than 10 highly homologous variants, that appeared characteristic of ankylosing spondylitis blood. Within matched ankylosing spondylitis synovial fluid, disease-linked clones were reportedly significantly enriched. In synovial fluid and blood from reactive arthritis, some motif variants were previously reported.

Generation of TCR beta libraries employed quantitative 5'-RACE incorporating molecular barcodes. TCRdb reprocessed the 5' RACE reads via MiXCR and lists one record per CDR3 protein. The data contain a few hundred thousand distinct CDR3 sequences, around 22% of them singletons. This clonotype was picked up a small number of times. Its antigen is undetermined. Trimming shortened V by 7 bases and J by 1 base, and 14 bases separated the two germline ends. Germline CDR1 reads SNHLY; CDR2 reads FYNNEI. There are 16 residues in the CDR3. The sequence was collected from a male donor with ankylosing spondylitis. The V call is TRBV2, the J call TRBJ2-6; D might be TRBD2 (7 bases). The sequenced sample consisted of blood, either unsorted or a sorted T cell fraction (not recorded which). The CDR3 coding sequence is TGTGCCAGCAAAGGGGGGGTTCCTTCTGGGGCCAACGTCCTGACTTTC. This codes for CASKGGVPSGANVLTF.